Below are 5 T cell receptor beta chains sequenced from a single sample in a study of T cell changes during pregnancy in multiple sclerosis. Sequencing was performed with immunoSEQ multiplex PCR; in TCRdb, only in-frame clones are kept and a portion is missing. The sample consists of 70,000 or so clones, 80% to 95% of them appearing once. The sequencing here drew on peripheral blood, taken in the third trimester of pregnancy. These receptors were collected from a female donor in good health, enrolled as a control in a pregnancy study.

This chain uses TRBV5-1 with TRBJ2-1, with 9 bases that match TRBD2. This CDR3 comprises 17 residues. The V and J ends lost 0 bases and 2 bases, in that order; junction bases with no gene match: 6. Germline values: CDR1 SGHRS, CDR2 YFSETQ. The CDR3 sequence is CASSLAYLAGAYNEQFF. CDR3 in DNA: TGCGCCAGCAGCTTGGCCTATTTAGCGGGGGCCTACAATGAGCAGTTCTTC. The full variable domain, rest sourced from reference TRBV5-1 and TRBJ2-1, is KAGVTQTPRYLIKTRGQQVTLSCSPISGHRSVSWYQQTPGQGLQFLFEYFSETQRNKGNFPGRFSGRQFSNSRSEMNVSTLELGDSALYLCASSLAYLAGAYNEQFFGPGTRLTVL.

V is TRBV5-4 and J is TRBJ1-6; D unclear. CDR1 is SGHNT, CDR2 YYREEE, per germline (reference sequence). Trimming stripped 4 bases from V and 4 bases from J, with 12 bases between. The CDR3 consists of 15 residues. The CDR3 loop reads CASSVLGLYNSPLHF. Here the CDR3 DNA reads TGTGCCAGCAGCGTCCTGGGCCTTTATAATTCACCCCTCCACTTT.

The chain is built from TRBV27 and TRBJ1-2, with 7 bases that match TRBD1. Germline V gene lookup returns CDR1 MNHEY and CDR2 SMNVEV (reference sequence). This CDR3 is 15 amino acids long. V shed 7 bases and J 8 bases; nucleotides not matched to a gene: 16. The CDR3 nucleotides are TGTGCCAGCACCAAAGGGGGCCCTAATCGAGGGGGCTACACCTTC. As protein: CASTKGGPNRGGYTF.

This rearrangement joins TRBV11-3 to TRBJ2-5; 15 nucleotides align to TRBD2. The CDR3 runs 16 residues. Germline CDR1 is SGHNT and CDR2 is YENEEA. V was clipped by 5 bases and J by 3 bases; unmatched bases: 4. CDR3 loop: CASSPGLAGGKETQYF. The DNA of the CDR3 is TGTGCCAGCAGCCCAGGACTAGCGGGAGGGAAAGAGACCCAGTACTTC.

V and J are TRBV27 and TRBJ2-7; 9 positions agree with TRBD1. From germline, CDR1 is MNHEY and CDR2 SMNVEV (reference sequence). The CDR3 is made up of 17 amino acids. The ends lost 5 bases at V and 4 bases at J; junction bases unmatched: 15. CDR3 in amino acids: CASSPGTGPQPPYEQYF. For the CDR3, the DNA is TGTGCCAGCAGTCCGGGGACAGGGCCCCAACCCCCTTACGAGCAGTACTTC.